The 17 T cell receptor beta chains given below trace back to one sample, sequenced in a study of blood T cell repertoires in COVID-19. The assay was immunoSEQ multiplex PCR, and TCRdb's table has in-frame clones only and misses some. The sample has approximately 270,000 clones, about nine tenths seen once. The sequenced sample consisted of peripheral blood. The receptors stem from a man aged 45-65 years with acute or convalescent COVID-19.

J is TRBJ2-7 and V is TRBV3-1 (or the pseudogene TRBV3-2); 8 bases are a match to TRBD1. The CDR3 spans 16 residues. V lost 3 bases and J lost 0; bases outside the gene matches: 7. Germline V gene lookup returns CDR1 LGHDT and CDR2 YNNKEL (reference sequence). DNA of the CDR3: TGTGCCAGCAGCCAGTCCGTGACAGGGGCCTCCTACGAGCAGTACTTC. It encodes CASSQSVTGASYEQYF.

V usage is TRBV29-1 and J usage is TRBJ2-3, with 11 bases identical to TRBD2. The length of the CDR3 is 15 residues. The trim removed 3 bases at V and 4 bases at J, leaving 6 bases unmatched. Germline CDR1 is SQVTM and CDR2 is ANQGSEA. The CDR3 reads CSVDGLAGGPDTQYF. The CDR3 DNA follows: TGCAGCGTTGATGGGCTAGCGGGGGGTCCAGATACGCAGTATTTT.

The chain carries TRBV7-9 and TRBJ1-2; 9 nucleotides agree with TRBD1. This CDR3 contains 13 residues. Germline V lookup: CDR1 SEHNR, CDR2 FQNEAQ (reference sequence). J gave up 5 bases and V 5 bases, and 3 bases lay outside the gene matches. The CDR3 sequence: CASSTDRGYGYTF. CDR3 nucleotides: TGTGCCAGCAGCACCGACAGGGGGTATGGCTACACCTTC.

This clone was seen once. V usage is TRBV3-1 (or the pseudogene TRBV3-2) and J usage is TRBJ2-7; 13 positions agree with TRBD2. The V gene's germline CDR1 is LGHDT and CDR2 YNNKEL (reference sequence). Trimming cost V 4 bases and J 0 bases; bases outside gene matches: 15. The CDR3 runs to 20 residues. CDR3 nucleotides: TGTGCCAGCAGCCCCTCCCCGGGACTTCGGACTAGCGGGGGCTCCTACGAGCAGTACTTC. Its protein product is CASSPSPGLRTSGGSYEQYF.

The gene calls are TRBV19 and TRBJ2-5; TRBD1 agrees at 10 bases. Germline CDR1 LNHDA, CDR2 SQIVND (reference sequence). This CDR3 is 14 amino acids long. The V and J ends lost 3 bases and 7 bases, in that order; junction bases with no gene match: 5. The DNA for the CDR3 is TGTGCCAGTAGTATTGGGACAGGGGAAGGGACCCAGTACTTC. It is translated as CASSIGTGEGTQYF.

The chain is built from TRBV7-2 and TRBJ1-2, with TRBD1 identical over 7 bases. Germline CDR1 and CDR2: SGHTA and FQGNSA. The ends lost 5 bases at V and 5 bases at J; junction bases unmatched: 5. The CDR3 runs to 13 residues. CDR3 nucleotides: TGTGCCAGCAGCGCCGACAGGGAGTATGGCTACACCTTC. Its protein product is CASSADREYGYTF.

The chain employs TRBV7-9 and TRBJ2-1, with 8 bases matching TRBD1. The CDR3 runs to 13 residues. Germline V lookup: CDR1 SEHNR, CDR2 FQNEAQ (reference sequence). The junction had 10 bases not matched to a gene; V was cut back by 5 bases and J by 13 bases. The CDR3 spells CASSVTGGWSQFF. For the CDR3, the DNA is TGTGCCAGCAGCGTCACAGGGGGTTGGTCACAGTTCTTC.

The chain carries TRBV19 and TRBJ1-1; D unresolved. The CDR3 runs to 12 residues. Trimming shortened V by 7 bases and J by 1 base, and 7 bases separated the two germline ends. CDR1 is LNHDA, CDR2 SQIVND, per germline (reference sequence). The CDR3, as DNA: TGTGCCAGTAATTCCCAGAACACTGAAGCTTTCTTT. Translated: CASNSQNTEAFF.

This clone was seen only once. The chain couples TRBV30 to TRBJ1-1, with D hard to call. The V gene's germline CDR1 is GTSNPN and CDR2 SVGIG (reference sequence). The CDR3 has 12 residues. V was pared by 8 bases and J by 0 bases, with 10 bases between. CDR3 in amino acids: CARNRVNTEAFF. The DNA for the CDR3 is TGTGCCCGTAATCGGGTGAACACTGAAGCTTTCTTT. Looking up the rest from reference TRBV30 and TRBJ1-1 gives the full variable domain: SQTIHQWPATLVQPVGSPLSLECTVEGTSNPNLYWYRQAAGRGLQLLFYSVGIGQISSEVPQNLSASRPQDRQFILSSKKLLLSDSGFYLCARNRVNTEAFFGQGTRLTVV.

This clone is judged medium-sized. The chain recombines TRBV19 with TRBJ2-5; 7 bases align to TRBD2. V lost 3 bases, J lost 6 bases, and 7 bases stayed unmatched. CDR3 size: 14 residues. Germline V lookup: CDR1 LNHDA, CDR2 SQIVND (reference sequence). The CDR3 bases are TGTGCCAGTAGTATGGGGAGCGGGGTACAGACCCAGTACTTC. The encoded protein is CASSMGSGVQTQYF.

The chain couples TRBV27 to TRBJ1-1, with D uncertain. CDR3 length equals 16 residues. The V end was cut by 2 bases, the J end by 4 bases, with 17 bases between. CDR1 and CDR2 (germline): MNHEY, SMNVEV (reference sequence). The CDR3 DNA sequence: TGTGCCAGCAGTTTACGCACCGCAGGATTCGGCACTGAAGCTTTCTTT. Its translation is CASSLRTAGFGTEAFF.

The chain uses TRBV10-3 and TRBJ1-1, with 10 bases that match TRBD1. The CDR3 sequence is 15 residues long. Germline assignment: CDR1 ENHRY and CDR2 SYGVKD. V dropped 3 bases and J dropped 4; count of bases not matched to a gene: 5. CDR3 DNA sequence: TGTGCCATCAGTGATAGGACAGGGGGAGTCACTGAAGCTTTCTTT. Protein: CAISDRTGGVTEAFF.

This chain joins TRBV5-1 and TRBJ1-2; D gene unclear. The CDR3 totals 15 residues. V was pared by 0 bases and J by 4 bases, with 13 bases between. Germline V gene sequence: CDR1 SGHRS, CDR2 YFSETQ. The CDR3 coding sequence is TGCGCCAGCAGCTTGGATCACAGACCAATCTATGGCTACACCTTC. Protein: CASSLDHRPIYGYTF.

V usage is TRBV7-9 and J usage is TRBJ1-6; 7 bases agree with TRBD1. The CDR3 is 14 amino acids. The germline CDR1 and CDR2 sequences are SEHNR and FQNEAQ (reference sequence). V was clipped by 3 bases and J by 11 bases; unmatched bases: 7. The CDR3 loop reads CASSFEQGSAPLHF. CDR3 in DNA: TGTGCCAGCAGCTTTGAACAGGGGTCTGCACCCCTCCACTTT. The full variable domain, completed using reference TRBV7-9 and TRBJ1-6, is DTGVSQNPRHKITKRGQNVTFRCDPISEHNRLYWYRQTLGQGPEFLTYFQNEAQLEKSRLLSDRFSAERPKGSFSTLEIQRTEQGDSAMYLCASSFEQGSAPLHFGNGTRLTVT.

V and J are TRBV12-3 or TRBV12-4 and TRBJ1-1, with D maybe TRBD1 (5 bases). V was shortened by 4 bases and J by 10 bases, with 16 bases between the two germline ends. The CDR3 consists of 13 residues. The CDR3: CASSSQESQGAFF. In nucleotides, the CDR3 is TGTGCCAGCAGTTCACAGGAGTCCCAGGGAGCTTTCTTT.

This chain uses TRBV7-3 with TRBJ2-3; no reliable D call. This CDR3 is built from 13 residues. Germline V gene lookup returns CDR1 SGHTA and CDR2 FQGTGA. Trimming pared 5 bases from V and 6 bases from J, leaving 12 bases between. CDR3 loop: CASSPRLGDTQYF. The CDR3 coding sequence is TGTGCCAGCAGCCCCCGACTCGGGGATACGCAGTATTTT.

CDR3 sequence reads: CASSRDRGTEAFF. DNA of the CDR3: TGTGCCAGTAGTAGAGACAGGGGTACTGAAGCTTTCTTT. This rearrangement joins TRBV19 to TRBJ1-1; 8 bases map to TRBD1. CDR3 length: 13 residues. With V trimmed by 4 bases and J by 5 bases, 3 bases remained unmatched. CDR1 LNHDA and CDR2 SQIVND come from the germline V gene (reference sequence).